This entry lists 30 T cell receptor beta chains sequenced from one sample in a study of CD8+CD57+ T cells in acquired aplastic anemia. Genomic DNA was employed as the template in profiling TCR beta VDJ and CDR3. TCRdb fed the reads into MiXCR, producing one record per CDR3 protein. The sample lists about 180,000 distinct CDR3 sequences, 35% to 50% occurring once. Sequencing was performed on sorted CD4+, CD8+, or CD8+CD57+ T cells (not recorded which) from PBMCs. The receptors originated from a human donor in good health.

This clonotype occurred many times. The V call is TRBV11-1, the J call TRBJ2-5; TRBD2 matches at 10 bases. This CDR3 comprises 18 residues. CDR1 SGHAT and CDR2 FQDESV come from the germline V gene (reference sequence). Trimming cost V 4 bases and J 5 bases; bases outside gene matches: 16. The CDR3 coding sequence is TGTGCCAGCAGCTCGGCCGCATTCAGCGGGAGGGCCTTTGAGACCCAGTACTTC. Amino acid sequence: CASSSAAFSGRAFETQYF.

This clonotype was found many times. V and J are TRBV5-1 and TRBJ2-1; a weak D match, TRBD2 (5 bases). The germline V and J ends were trimmed by 2 bases and 4 bases, with 13 bases remaining between them. Germline CDR1 and CDR2: SGHRS and YFSETQ. This CDR3 comprises 15 residues. The CDR3 sequence is CASSLVGMGYNEQFF. The CDR3 region has the DNA TGCGCCAGCAGCTTAGTCGGGATGGGTTACAATGAGCAGTTCTTC.

This clonotype was seen at least ten times. The rearrangement joins TRBV19 to TRBJ1-1; D possibly corresponds to TRBD1 (5 bases). From germline, CDR1 is LNHDA and CDR2 SQIVND (reference sequence). The V gene lost 3 bases and the J gene lost 1 base, with 15 bases spanning the gap. This CDR3 is built from 16 residues. The CDR3 loop is CASSMYAAGRNTEAFF. The CDR3 DNA sequence: TGTGCCAGTAGTATGTACGCCGCAGGGCGGAACACTGAAGCTTTCTTT.

The CDR3: CASSPRVGINTGELFF. DNA for the CDR3: TGTGCCAGCTCACCAAGAGTCGGGATCAACACCGGGGAGCTGTTTTTT. The chain has TRBV18 and TRBJ2-2; D possibly corresponds to TRBD2 (5 bases). CDR3 length: 16 amino acids. Germline lookup yields CDR1 KGHSH and CDR2 LQKENI. Trimming stripped 2 bases from V and 2 bases from J, with 12 bases between. The full variable domain, rest sourced from reference TRBV18 and TRBJ2-2, is NAGVMQNPRHLVRRRGQEARLRCSPMKGHSHVYWYRQLPEEGLKFMVYLQKENIIDESGMPKERFSAEFPKEGPSILRIQQVVRGDSAAYFCASSPRVGINTGELFFGEGSRLTVL.

The chain uses TRBV19 and TRBJ1-2; possible D gene TRBD1, 6 bases. Germline values: CDR1 LNHDA, CDR2 SQIVND (reference sequence). V shed 3 bases and J shed 9 bases, with 26 bases lying between them. This CDR3 is 17 amino acids long. The CDR3 DNA reads TGTGCCAGTAGTATTACTCTGGGGCCACAGGGAGGGCAGAGCTACACCTTC. It translates to CASSITLGPQGGQSYTF.

With respect to this clonotype: One end of the junction fails to match germline, which may point to a read error. This chain uses TRBV24-1 with TRBJ2-7; D uncertain. The CDR3 runs 13 residues. The germline gives CDR1 KGHDR, CDR2 SFDVKD. In DNA form, the CDR3 reads TGTGCCACCAGTGCTTTGAACAGCTACGAGCAGTACTTC. Amino acid sequence: CATSALNSYEQYF.

Here the CDR3 reads CASSVGSGGRYEQYF. CDR3 DNA sequence: TGTGCCAGCAGCGTAGGTAGCGGGGGGAGGTACGAGCAGTACTTC. The chain has TRBV9 and TRBJ2-7, with 10 bases matching TRBD2. The CDR3 is 15 amino acids. Unmatched junction bases numbered 4, after V lost 0 bases and J lost 4 bases. Germline CDR1 SGDLS, CDR2 YYNGEE.

This clonotype was detected many times. The chain couples TRBV7-9 to TRBJ1-1; 7 nucleotides match TRBD1. This CDR3 is built from 13 residues. The ends lost 5 bases at V and 4 bases at J; junction bases unmatched: 4. Per germline, CDR1 SEHNR and CDR2 FQNEAQ (reference sequence). The CDR3 reads CASSTTGFTEAFF. The CDR3 DNA follows: TGTGCCAGCAGCACGACAGGGTTCACTGAAGCTTTCTTT.

The V gene is TRBV29-1, the J gene TRBJ1-4; D is unclear. CDR3 length: 12 residues. Germline V gives CDR1 SQVTM, CDR2 ANQGSEA. V was shortened by 4 bases and J by 7 bases, with 10 bases between the two germline ends. The CDR3 DNA follows: TGCAGCGTTGGGGCGGGAGGTGAAAAACTGTTTTTT. Protein product: CSVGAGGEKLFF.

This clonotype was detected ten times or more. The chain joins TRBV10-3 to TRBJ2-1; D perhaps matches TRBD2 (6 bases). The V end was cut by 3 bases, the J end by 5 bases, with 17 bases between. In germline, CDR1 is ENHRY, CDR2 SYGVKD. The CDR3 runs 16 residues. CDR3 residues: CAISDSGAHLNNEQFF. CDR3 sequence (DNA): TGTGCCATCAGTGATTCGGGAGCCCACCTTAACAATGAGCAGTTCTTC.

In this sample, this clonotype turned up many times. The V call is TRBV24-1, the J call TRBJ1-1; 8 bases map to TRBD1. Germline trimming cut 1 base from V and 2 bases from J; bases unmatched to any gene: 8. The CDR3 totals 17 residues. From germline, CDR1 is KGHDR and CDR2 SFDVKD. DNA for the CDR3: TGTGCCACCAGTGATTTCGGGCAGGGGGCAAACAACACTGAAGCTTTCTTT. Its protein product is CATSDFGQGANNTEAFF.

This clonotype was seen once. The V call is TRBV7-3, the J call TRBJ2-5, with 8 bases that match TRBD2. There are 16 residues in the CDR3. Germline trimming cut 4 bases from V and 3 bases from J; bases unmatched to any gene: 10. Germline CDR1 SGHTA, CDR2 FQGTGA. The CDR3 DNA reads TGTGCCAGCAGCTACGGGGGGGGCGCCCTCGAAGAGACCCAGTACTTC. Translation gives CASSYGGGALEETQYF.

This chain links TRBV29-1 with TRBJ1-1; D not certain. V was cut by 7 bases and J by 0 bases, with 6 bases left in between. Germline V gene data show CDR1 as SQVTM and CDR2 as ANQGSEA. The CDR3 extends over 11 amino acids. CDR3 sequence: CSGTMNTEAFF. CDR3 nucleotide sequence: TGCAGCGGTACTATGAACACTGAAGCTTTCTTT.

This clonotype showed up just a few times. The chain couples TRBV20-1 to TRBJ2-7, with no clear D. Germline values: CDR1 DFQATT, CDR2 SNEGSKA (reference sequence). Trimming cost V 1 base and J 7 bases, with 17 bases left between them. This CDR3 has 14 residues. CDR3 bases: TGCAGTGCTAGAGGGACGGAAGGAGACTGGGAGCAGTACTTC. Amino acid sequence: CSARGTEGDWEQYF.

This sequence joins TRBV7-9 and TRBJ2-5; D uncertain. The J call could be wrong; TRBJ2-7 is a better fit for the DNA end. In germline, CDR1 is SEHNR, CDR2 FQNEAQ (reference sequence). CDR3 size: 14 residues. The DNA of the CDR3 is TGTGCCAGCAGCTTAGTCGGGTATGGGTACGAGCAGTACTTC. Amino acids: CASSLVGYGYEQYF.

Points on this clonotype: Its ends do not fully match the called genes, so a read error is possible. The V call is TRBV7-3, the J call TRBJ2-2; TRBD2 is a possible D gene (5 bases). The CDR3 is 14 residues long. In germline, CDR1 is SGHTA, CDR2 FQGTGA. In nucleotides, the CDR3 is TGTGCCAGCAGCGGGCAGACCAACACCGGGGAGCTGTTTTTC. This translates into CASSGQTNTGELFF.

The sample holds many counts of this clonotype. This rearrangement joins TRBV5-6 to TRBJ2-5; possible D gene TRBD1, 6 bases. The germline V gene encodes CDR1 SGHDT and CDR2 YYEEEE. The V end was cut by 4 bases, the J end by 5 bases, with 21 bases between. There are 16 residues in the CDR3. Here the CDR3 reads CASSRQEGQGGETQYF. CDR3 DNA: TGTGCCAGCAGCCGACAGGAAGGGCAGGGTGGGGAGACCCAGTACTTC.

Many counts were recorded for this clonotype. The gene calls are TRBV7-8 and TRBJ1-5; no definite D call. CDR1 and CDR2 (germline): SGHVS, FQNEAQ. The CDR3 sequence is 12 residues long. V shed 1 base and J shed 6 bases, with 4 bases lying between them. The CDR3 nucleotides read TGTGCCAGCAGCTTAGATGCTCAGCCCCAGCATTTT. Translation: CASSLDAQPQHF.

In this sample, this clonotype turned up a few times. V is TRBV7-2 and J is TRBJ2-7; D remains ambiguous. The V gene's germline CDR1 is SGHTA and CDR2 FQGNSA. This CDR3 spans 14 amino acids. Trimming left V 3 bases short and J 0 bases short, with 9 bases between. This chain's CDR3 is CASSLAANSYEQYF. The CDR3 DNA follows: TGTGCCAGCAGCTTGGCAGCAAACTCCTACGAGCAGTACTTC.

This sequence joins TRBV20-1 and TRBJ1-1; 7 positions match TRBD1. This CDR3 contains 12 residues. Germline V gives CDR1 DFQATT, CDR2 SNEGSKA (reference sequence). J gave up 5 bases and V 5 bases, and 5 bases lay outside the gene matches. The chain's CDR3 is CSASLTGTEAFF. CDR3 DNA: TGCAGTGCTTCCCTGACAGGGACTGAAGCTTTCTTT.

Remarks on this clonotype: The germline gene is not matched at one end of the junction; a read error may be the cause. This chain links TRBV12-5 with TRBJ2-1, with 9 nucleotides matching TRBD2. Germline V gives CDR1 LGHNT, CDR2 FRNRAP. The CDR3 length is 15 residues. Here the CDR3 reads CASGSSGRWYNGQFF. The CDR3 DNA follows: TGTGCTAGTGGTTCCAGCGGGAGGTGGTACAATGGGCAGTTCTTC. Together with reference TRBV12-5 and TRBJ2-1, the CDR3 gives the full variable domain: DARVTQTPRHKVTEMGQEVTMRCQPILGHNTVFWYRQTMMQGLELLAYFRNRAPLDDSGMPKDRFSAEMPDATLATLKIQPSEPRDSAVYFCASGSSGRWYNGQFFGPGTRLTVL.

Points on this clonotype: One junction end does not reproduce the germline sequence, and a read error may be involved. V is TRBV20-1 and J is TRBJ2-7; 9 bases map to TRBD2. Germline CDR1 reads DFQATT; CDR2 reads SNEGSKA (reference sequence). The CDR3 runs to 14 residues. The CDR3 DNA follows: TGCAGTGCTCGCGGGAGGGAGGGCCCTCGGGAGCAGTGCTTC. This encodes CSARGREGPREQCF.

Regarding this clonotype: A read error may explain this, as a much larger clone is one base away. This chain joins TRBV19 and TRBJ2-2; the D gene is possibly TRBD2 (6 bases). Germline V gene data show CDR1 as LNHDA and CDR2 as SQIVND (reference sequence). This CDR3 is 17 amino acids long. V lost 4 bases and J 6 bases, leaving 21 bases between the germline ends. The CDR3 region has the DNA TGTGCCAGTAGTACAAGCGTCTCCGGGAGAAGTCCCGGGGAGCTGTTTTTT. Its translation is CASSTSVSGRSPGELFF.

This chain connects TRBV4-1 to TRBJ2-7, with D unclear. The V end was cut by 0 bases, the J end by 3 bases, with 9 bases between. CDR3 size: 14 residues. CDR1 and CDR2 from the germline V gene are MGHRA and YSYEKL. In DNA, the CDR3 is TGCGCCAGCAGCCAAGATCCCCGGAGCTACGAGCAGTACTTC. Residues: CASSQDPRSYEQYF.

This clonotype was counted at least ten times. The chain carries TRBV10-3 and TRBJ1-6, with unresolved D. With 2 bases removed from V and 0 bases from J, the gap between germline ends came to 17 bases. Per germline, CDR1 ENHRY and CDR2 SYGVKD. This CDR3 is built from 19 residues. CDR3 protein: CAISEPDMGKGSYNSPLHF. The DNA of the CDR3 is TGTGCCATCAGTGAGCCAGACATGGGGAAGGGCTCCTATAATTCACCCCTCCACTTT.

The chain is built from TRBV7-3 and TRBJ2-1; D possibly matches TRBD1 or TRBD2 (5 bases each). The CDR3 has 13 residues. Germline V gene lookup returns CDR1 SGHTA and CDR2 FQGTGA. The V gene lost 10 bases and the J gene lost 4 bases, with 14 bases spanning the gap. CDR3 loop: CATSPGPYNEQFF. The CDR3 nucleotides are TGTGCCACGAGCCCGGGACCTTACAATGAGCAGTTCTTC. Using reference TRBV7-3 and TRBJ2-1 for the parts outside the CDR3, the full variable domain is GAGVSQTPSNKVTEKGKYVELRCDPISGHTALYWYRQSLGQGPEFLIYFQGTGAADDSGLPNDRFFAVRPEGSVSTLKIQRTERGDSAVYLCATSPGPYNEQFFGPGTRLTVL.

Comment on this clonotype: Here the CDR3 omits its conserved ending phenylalanine or tryptophan, so a read error is the likely source. The genes are TRBV25-1 and TRBJ1-1, with D perhaps matching TRBD1 (6 bases). The CDR3 consists of 15 residues. In germline, CDR1 is MGHDK, CDR2 SYGVNS. The CDR3 DNA reads TGTGCCAGCAGTGAATCAGCAACAGGGTGGACTGACGCTTTCTCT. Its protein is CASSESATGWTDAFS.

The V and J genes are TRBV20-1 and TRBJ2-5; TRBD2 matches 9 bases. CDR3 length: 13 residues. V gave up 5 bases and J gave up 3 bases; unmatched junction bases: 4. Germline values: CDR1 DFQATT, CDR2 SNEGSKA (reference sequence). The CDR3 sequence: CSAFQREEETQYF. The DNA for the CDR3 is TGCAGTGCTTTCCAGCGGGAGGAAGAGACCCAGTACTTC.

This clonotype came up once. The gene calls are TRBV2 and TRBJ1-2, with unresolved D. CDR3 length: 13 residues. Trimming left V 6 bases short and J 6 bases short, with 14 bases between. Germline V gives CDR1 SNHLY, CDR2 FYNNEI. The CDR3 nucleotides are TGTGCCAGCAGCTCCGCAACAGAGGATGGCTACACCTTC. Residues: CASSSATEDGYTF. Using reference TRBV2 and TRBJ1-2 for the parts outside the CDR3, the full variable domain is EPEVTQTPSHQVTQMGQEVILRCVPISNHLYFYWYRQILGQKVEFLVSFYNNEISEKSEIFDDQFSVERPDGSNFTLKIRSTKLEDSAMYFCASSSATEDGYTFGSGTRLTVV.

This clonotype showed up just a few times. The chain combines TRBV15 with TRBJ2-7, with D possibly matching TRBD2 (6 bases). The V end was cut by 1 base, the J end by 2 bases, with 9 bases between. The CDR3 totals 14 residues. Germline CDR1 is LNHNV and CDR2 is YYDKDF (reference sequence). DNA for the CDR3: TGTGCCACCAGCAGAGTGTCGGGGGCCTACGAGCAGTACTTC. This sequence encodes CATSRVSGAYEQYF.